This TCR beta chain derives from a study of shared clonotypes between healthy human individuals. Study-level points and caveats: In a handful of donors, about 5% of naive CD4 clonotypes appeared in common.

Here immunoSEQ multiplex PCR was the method, and the copy in TCRdb shows in-frame clones only, minus some. The repertoire has about 2.4 million clones, around 90% of them found once; the top ten carry roughly 0.14%. Trimming cost V 4 bases and J 4 bases; bases outside gene matches: 7. The CDR3 runs 16 residues. Germline V gene lookup returns CDR1 SGDLS and CDR2 YYNGEE. Notes on this clone: Antigen unknown.

The sequenced sample was naive CD4+ T cells sorted from blood. Indicated subset: CD45RA+ positively selected. The gene calls are TRBV9 and TRBJ2-5; 13 nucleotides line up with TRBD2. The TCR was taken from a man aged 18 to 35 in good health. CDR3: CASSPRTSGGSETQYF. In DNA form, the CDR3 reads TGTGCCAGCAGCCCTCGGACTAGCGGGGGTTCAGAGACCCAGTACTTC.